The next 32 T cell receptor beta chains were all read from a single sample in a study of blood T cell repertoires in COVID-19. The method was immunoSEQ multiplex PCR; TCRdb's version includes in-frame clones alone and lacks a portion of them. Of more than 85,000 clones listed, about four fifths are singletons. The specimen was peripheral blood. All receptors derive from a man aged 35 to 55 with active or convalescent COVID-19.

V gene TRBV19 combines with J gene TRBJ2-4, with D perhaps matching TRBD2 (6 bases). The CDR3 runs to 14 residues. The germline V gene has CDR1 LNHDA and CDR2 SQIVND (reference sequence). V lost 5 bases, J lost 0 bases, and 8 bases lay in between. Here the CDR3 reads CASSGGLAKNIQYF. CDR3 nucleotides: TGTGCCAGTAGTGGAGGGTTAGCCAAAAACATTCAGTACTTC. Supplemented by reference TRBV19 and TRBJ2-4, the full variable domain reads DGGITQSPKYLFRKEGQNVTLSCEQNLNHDAMYWYRQDPGQGLRLIYYSQIVNDFQKGDIAEGYSVSREKKESFPLTVTSAQKNPTAFYLCASSGGLAKNIQYFGAGTRLSVL.

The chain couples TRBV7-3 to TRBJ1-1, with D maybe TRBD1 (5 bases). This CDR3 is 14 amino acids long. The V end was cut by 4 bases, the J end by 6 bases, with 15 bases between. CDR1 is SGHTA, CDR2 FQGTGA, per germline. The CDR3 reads CASSSEGYLAEAFF. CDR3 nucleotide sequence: TGTGCCAGCAGCTCGGAGGGGTATCTCGCTGAAGCTTTCTTT.

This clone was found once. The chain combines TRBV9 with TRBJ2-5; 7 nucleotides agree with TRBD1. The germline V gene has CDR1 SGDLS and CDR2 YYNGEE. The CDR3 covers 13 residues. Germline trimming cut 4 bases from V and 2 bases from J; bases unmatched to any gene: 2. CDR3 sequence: CASSPGQQETQYF. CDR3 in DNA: TGTGCCAGCAGCCCGGGACAGCAAGAGACCCAGTACTTC.

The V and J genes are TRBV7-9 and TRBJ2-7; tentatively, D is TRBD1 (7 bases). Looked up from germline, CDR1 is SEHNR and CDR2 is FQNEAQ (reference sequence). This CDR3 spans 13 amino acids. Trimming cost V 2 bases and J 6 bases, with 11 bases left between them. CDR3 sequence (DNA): TGTGCCAGCAGCTTACTTCAGGGGGGCGAGCAGTACTTC. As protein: CASSLLQGGEQYF.

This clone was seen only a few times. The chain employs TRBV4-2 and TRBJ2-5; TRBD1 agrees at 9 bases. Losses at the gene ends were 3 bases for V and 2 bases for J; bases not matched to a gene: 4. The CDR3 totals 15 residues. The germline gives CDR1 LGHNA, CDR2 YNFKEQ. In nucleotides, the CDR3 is TGTGCCAGCAGCCAGATGGGGACAGGGCAAGAGACCCAGTACTTC. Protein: CASSQMGTGQETQYF.

In DNA form, the CDR3 reads TGTGCCAGCAGCTCCTCCGGGACTAGCTGGGGTAATGAGCAGTTCTTC. Residues: CASSSSGTSWGNEQFF. The rearrangement links TRBV5-5 to TRBJ2-1, with 9 bases identical to TRBD2. Germline lookup yields CDR1 SGHKS and CDR2 YYEKEE (reference sequence). The junction had 11 bases not matched to a gene; V was cut back by 3 bases and J by 7 bases. This CDR3 is built from 16 residues.

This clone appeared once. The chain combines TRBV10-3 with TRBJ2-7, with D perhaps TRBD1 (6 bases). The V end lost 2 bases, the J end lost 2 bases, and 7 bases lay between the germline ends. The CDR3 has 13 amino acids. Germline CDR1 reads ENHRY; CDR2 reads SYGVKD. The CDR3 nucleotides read TGTGCCATCAGTGAGGGACAGACCTACGAGCAGTACTTC. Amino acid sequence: CAISEGQTYEQYF.

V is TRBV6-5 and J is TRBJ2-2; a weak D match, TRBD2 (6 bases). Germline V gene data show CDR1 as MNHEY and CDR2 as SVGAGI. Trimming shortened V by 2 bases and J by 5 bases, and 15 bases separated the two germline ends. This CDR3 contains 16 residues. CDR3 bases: TGTGCCAGCAGTTACCTGACTAGTCCTCGAACCGGGGAGCTGTTTTTT. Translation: CASSYLTSPRTGELFF.

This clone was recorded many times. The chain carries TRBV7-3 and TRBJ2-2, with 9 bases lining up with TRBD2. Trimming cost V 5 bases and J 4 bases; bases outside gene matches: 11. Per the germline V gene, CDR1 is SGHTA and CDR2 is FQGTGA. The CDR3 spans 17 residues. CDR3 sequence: CASSPGSGGFTTGELFF. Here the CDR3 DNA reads TGTGCCAGCAGCCCGGGTAGCGGGGGATTTACCACCGGGGAGCTGTTTTTT. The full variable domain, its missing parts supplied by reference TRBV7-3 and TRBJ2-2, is GAGVSQTPSNKVTEKGKYVELRCDPISGHTALYWYRQSLGQGPEFLIYFQGTGAADDSGLPNDRFFAVRPEGSVSTLKIQRTERGDSAVYLCASSPGSGGFTTGELFFGEGSRLTVL.

CDR3 loop: CASSLETGHQADTQYF. CDR3 in DNA: TGTGCCAGCAGCTTAGAGACAGGCCACCAGGCAGATACGCAGTATTTT. This chain uses TRBV11-3 with TRBJ2-3; TRBD1 might be the D (6 bases). Per the germline V gene, CDR1 is SGHNT and CDR2 is YENEEA. The CDR3 length is 16 residues. With 0 bases removed from V and 4 bases from J, the gap between germline ends came to 14 bases.

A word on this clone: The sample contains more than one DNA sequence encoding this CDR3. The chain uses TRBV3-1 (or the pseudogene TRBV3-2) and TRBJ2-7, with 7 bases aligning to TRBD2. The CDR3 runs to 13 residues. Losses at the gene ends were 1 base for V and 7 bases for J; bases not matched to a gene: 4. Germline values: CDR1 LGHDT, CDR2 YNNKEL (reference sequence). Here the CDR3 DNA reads TGTGCCAGCAGCCAAGGGAGGGGAGGGGAGCAGTACTTC. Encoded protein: CASSQGRGGEQYF.

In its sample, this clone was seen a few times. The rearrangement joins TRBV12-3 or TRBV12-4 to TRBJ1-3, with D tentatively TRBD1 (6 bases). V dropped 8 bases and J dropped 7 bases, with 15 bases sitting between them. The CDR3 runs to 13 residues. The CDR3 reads CASGTTGGNTIYF. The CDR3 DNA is TGTGCCAGCGGCACGACAGGCGGCAACACCATATATTTT.

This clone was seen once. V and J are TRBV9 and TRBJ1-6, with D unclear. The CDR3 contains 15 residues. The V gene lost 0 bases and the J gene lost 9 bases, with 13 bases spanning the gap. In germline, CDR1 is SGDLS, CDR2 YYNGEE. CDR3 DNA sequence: TGTGCCAGCAGCGTAGGGTCGACATCAAGTTCACCCCTCCACTTT. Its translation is CASSVGSTSSSPLHF.

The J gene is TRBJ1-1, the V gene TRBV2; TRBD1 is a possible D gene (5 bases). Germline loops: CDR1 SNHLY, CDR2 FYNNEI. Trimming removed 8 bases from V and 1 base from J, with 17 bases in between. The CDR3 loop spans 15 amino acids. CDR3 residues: CASCAGLPRNTEAFF. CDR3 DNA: TGTGCCAGCTGCGCGGGACTTCCCCGGAACACTGAAGCTTTCTTT.

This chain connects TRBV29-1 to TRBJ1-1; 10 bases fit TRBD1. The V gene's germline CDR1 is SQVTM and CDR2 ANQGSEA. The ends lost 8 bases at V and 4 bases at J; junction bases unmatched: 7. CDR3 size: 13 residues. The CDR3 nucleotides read TGCAGCTCGACAGGGGGCTTGAGCACTGAAGCTTTCTTT. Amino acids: CSSTGGLSTEAFF.

The CDR3 reads CSASRGNTGELFF. The CDR3 nucleotides read TGCAGTGCTAGTCGGGGGAACACCGGGGAGCTGTTTTTT. The rearrangement joins TRBV20-1 to TRBJ2-2; possible D gene TRBD2, 5 bases. V dropped 3 bases and J dropped 1 base, with 6 bases sitting between them. The V gene's germline CDR1 is DFQATT and CDR2 SNEGSKA (reference sequence). The CDR3 loop spans 13 amino acids.

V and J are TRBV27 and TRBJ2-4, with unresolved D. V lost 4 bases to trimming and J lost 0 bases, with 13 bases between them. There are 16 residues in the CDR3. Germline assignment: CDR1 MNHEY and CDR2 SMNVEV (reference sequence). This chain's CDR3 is CASSYVRRLAKNIQYF. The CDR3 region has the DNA TGTGCCAGCAGTTATGTTCGGCGGTTAGCCAAAAACATTCAGTACTTC.

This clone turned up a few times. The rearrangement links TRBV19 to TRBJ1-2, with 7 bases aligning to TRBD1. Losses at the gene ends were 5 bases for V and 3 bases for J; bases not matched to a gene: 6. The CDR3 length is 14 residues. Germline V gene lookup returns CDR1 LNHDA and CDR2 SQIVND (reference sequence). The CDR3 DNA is TGTGCCAGTAGTGAGGGGGCGGGCCACTATGGCTACACCTTC. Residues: CASSEGAGHYGYTF.

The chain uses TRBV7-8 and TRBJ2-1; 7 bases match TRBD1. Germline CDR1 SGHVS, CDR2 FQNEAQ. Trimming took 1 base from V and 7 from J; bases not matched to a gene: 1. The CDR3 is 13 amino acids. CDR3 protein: CASSLDRGNEQFF. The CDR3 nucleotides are TGTGCCAGCAGCTTAGACAGGGGAAATGAGCAGTTCTTC.

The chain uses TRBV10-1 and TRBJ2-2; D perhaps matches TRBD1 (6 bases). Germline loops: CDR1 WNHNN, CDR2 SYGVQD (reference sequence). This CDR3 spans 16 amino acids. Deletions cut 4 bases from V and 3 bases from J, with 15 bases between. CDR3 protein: CASSGTEDLYTGELFF. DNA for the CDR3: TGCGCCAGCAGTGGGACAGAGGACCTATACACCGGGGAGCTGTTTTTT.

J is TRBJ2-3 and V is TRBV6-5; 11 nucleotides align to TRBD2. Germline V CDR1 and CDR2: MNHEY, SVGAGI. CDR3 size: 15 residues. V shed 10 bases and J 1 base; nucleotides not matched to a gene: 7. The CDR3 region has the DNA TGTGCCACCTTTAGCGGGGGGGCGGGCACAGATACGCAGTATTTT. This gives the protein CATFSGGAGTDTQYF.

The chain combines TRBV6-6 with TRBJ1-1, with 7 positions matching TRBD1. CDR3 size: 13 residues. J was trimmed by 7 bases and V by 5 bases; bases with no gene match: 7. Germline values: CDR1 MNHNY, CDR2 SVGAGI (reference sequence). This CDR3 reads CASSKTGNSEAFF. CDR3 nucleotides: TGTGCCAGCAGTAAGACAGGGAATAGTGAAGCTTTCTTT.

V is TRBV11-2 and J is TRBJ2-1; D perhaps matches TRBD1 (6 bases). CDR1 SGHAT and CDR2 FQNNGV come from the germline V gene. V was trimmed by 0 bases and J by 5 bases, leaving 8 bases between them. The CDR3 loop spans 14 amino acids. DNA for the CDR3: TGTGCCAGCAGCTTAGAGGGGGCGGACAATGAGCAGTTCTTC. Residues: CASSLEGADNEQFF. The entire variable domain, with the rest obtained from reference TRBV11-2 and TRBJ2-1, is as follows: EAGVAQSPRYKIIEKRQSVAFWCNPISGHATLYWYQQILGQGPKLLIQFQNNGVVDDSQLPKDRFSAERLKGVDSTLKIQPAKLEDSAVYLCASSLEGADNEQFFGPGTRLTVL.

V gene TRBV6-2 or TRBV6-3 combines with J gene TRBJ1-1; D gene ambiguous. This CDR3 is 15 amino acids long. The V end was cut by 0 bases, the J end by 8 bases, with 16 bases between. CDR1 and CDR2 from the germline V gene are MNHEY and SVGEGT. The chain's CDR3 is CASSYSRDWSGEAFF. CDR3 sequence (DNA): TGTGCCAGCAGTTACTCACGTGACTGGTCGGGGGAAGCTTTCTTT.

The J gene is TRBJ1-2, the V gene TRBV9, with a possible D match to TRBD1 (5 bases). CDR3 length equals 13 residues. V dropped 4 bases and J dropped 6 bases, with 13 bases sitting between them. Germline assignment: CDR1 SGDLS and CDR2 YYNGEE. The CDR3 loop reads CASSPGPGDGYTF. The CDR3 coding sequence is TGTGCCAGCAGCCCAGGGCCAGGCGATGGCTACACCTTC. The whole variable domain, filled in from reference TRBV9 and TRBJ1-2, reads DSGVTQTPKHLITATGQRVTLRCSPRSGDLSVYWYQQSLDQGLQFLIQYYNGEERAKGNILERFSAQQFPDLHSELNLSSLELGDSALYFCASSPGPGDGYTFGSGTRLTVV.

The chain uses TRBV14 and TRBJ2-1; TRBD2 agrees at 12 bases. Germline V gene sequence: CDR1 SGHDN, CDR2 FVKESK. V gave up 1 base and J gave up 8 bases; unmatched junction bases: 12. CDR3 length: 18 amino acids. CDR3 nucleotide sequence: TGTGCCAGCAGCCAAGGATCTTTTCGGCTAGCGGGGGGGTATGAGCAGTTCTTC. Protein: CASSQGSFRLAGGYEQFF.

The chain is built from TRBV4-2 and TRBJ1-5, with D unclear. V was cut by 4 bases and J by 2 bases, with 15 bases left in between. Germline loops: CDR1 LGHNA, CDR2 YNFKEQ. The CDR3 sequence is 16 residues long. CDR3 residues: CASSLLLGFGNQPQHF. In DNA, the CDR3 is TGTGCCAGCAGCCTCCTCTTGGGCTTCGGCAATCAGCCCCAGCATTTT.

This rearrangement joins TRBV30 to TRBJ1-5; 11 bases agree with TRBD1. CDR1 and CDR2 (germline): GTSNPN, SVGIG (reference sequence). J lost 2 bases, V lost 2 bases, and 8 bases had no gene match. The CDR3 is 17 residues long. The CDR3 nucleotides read TGTGCCTGGAGTATTTCGGACAGGGGGCGCGGCAATCAGCCCCAGCATTTT. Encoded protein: CAWSISDRGRGNQPQHF.

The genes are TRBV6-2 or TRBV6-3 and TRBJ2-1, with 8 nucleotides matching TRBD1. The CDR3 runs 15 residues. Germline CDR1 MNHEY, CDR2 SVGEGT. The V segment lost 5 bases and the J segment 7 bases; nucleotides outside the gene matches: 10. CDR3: CASSQGQVSGNEQFF. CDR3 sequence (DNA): TGTGCCAGCAGTCAGGGACAGGTTTCGGGTAATGAGCAGTTCTTC.

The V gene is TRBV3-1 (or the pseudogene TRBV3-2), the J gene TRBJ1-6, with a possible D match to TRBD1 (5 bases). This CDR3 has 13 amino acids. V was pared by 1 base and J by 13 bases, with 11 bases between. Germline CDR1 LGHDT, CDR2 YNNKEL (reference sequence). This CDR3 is CASSQGRGVPLHF. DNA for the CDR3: TGTGCCAGCAGCCAAGGGAGGGGAGTGCCCCTCCACTTT.

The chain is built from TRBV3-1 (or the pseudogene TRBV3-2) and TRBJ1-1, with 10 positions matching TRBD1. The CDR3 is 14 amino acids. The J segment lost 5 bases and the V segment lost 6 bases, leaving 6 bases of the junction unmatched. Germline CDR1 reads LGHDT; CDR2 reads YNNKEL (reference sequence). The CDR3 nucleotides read TGTGCCAGCAGTCATGACAGGGGGCAGACTGAAGCTTTCTTT. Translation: CASSHDRGQTEAFF.

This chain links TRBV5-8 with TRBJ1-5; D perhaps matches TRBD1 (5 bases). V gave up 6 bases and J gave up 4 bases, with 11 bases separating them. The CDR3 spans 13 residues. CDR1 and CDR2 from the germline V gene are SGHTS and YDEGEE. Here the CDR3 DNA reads TGTGCCAGCAACCGACAGCCGAATCAGCCCCAGCATTTT. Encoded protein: CASNRQPNQPQHF.